This T cell receptor (beta chain) was sequenced for a study of T cell changes during pregnancy in multiple sclerosis. V shed 10 bases and J shed 5 bases, with 17 bases lying between them. This CDR3 region has 13 residues. Germline CDR1 is LNHDA and CDR2 is SQIVND (reference sequence). This clone was seen just once. The method was immunoSEQ multiplex PCR; TCRdb's version includes in-frame clones alone and lacks a portion of them. The sample holds under 80,000 clones; 88% are singletons and the top ten take around 1.6%. Sequenced material: peripheral blood, taken in the first trimester of pregnancy. The chain carries TRBV19 and TRBJ2-5, with D perhaps TRBD1 (6 bases). The source of this sequence is a female donor with multiple sclerosis, enrolled in a pregnancy study. The CDR3 nucleotides read TGTGCCACCAGACTGGGGGCCGGGGAGACCCAGTACTTC. Protein product: CATRLGAGETQYF.